This is a list of T cell receptor beta chains from one sample in a study of T cell repertoires and HLA-DP antigens. The antigens these receptors bind are not known. TCRdb's table, derived via immunoSEQ multiplex PCR, lists solely in-frame clones and lacks some. The sample comprises about 110,000 clones, nearly 95% of which are singletons, and about 0.27% rests with the top ten. Material: CD4+ T cells from PBMCs. The receptors were gathered from a woman aged 18-29 years in good health and CMV-seronegative. The CDR3 runs from the conserved cysteine through the conserved F or W. The order of the fields is CDR3 length, J gene, D gene, V gene, clone size, CDR3 DNA, CDR3 protein. A D gene is named only where the DNA matches it firmly. Clone size is shown for a subset of rows, as once, few, many or a class of expanded clone.

>17|TRBJ1-2|TRBD1|TRBV5-5|NA
TGTGCCAGCAGCTTGCCTGACGGGACAGGGATGGACTATGGCTACACCTTC
CASSLPDGTGMDYGYTF
>13|TRBJ2-3|NA|TRBV9|NA
TGTGCCAGCAGCGTAGAGGGGTTACATACGCAGTATTTT
CASSVEGLHTQYF
>15|TRBJ2-5|TRBD2|TRBV5-6|once
TGTGCCAGCAGCTTTCAGCGGGGGGGCAGGGAGACCCAGTACTTC
CASSFQRGGRETQYF
>11|TRBJ2-5|NA|TRBV18|NA
TGTGCCAGCTCACCACAAGAGACCCAGTACTTC
CASSPQETQYF
>14|TRBJ2-1|NA|TRBV6-5|few
TGTGCCAGCAGTTACTTGTCCGGGCAGGATGAGCAGTTCTTC
CASSYLSGQDEQFF
>15|TRBJ2-7|NA|TRBV7-2|NA
TGTGCCAGCAGCTTAGCTCGTGGCAGTTACTACGAGCAGTACTTC
CASSLARGSYYEQYF
>14|TRBJ2-1|NA|TRBV7-3|NA
TGTGCCAGCAGCTTTCGCCTTAGTTACAATGAGCAGTTCTTC
CASSFRLSYNEQFF
>15|TRBJ1-3|TRBD1|TRBV7-2|NA
TGTGCCAGCAGCTTGGACAGGGCAACTGGAAACACCATATATTTT
CASSLDRATGNTIYF
>14|TRBJ2-7|TRBD1|TRBV6-5|NA
TGTGCCAGCAGACCCCGGGACAGCTCCTACGAGCAGTACTTC
CASRPRDSSYEQYF
>15|TRBJ1-2|NA|TRBV5-1|NA
TGCGCCAGCAGCTTGGATGGGAGACAGATTTATGGCTACACCTTC
CASSLDGRQIYGYTF
>13|TRBJ1-1|NA|TRBV6-5|NA
TGTGCCAGCAGCCAGGTCCCGAACACTGAAGCTTTCTTT
CASSQVPNTEAFF
>13|TRBJ1-1|NA|TRBV11-3|once
TGTGCCAGCAGCCCCGACGGGAGGACTGAAGCTTTCTTT
CASSPDGRTEAFF
>14|TRBJ2-7|NA|TRBV6-8|once
TGTGCCAGCCCCTGGGAGACCCACGCCTACGAGCAGTACTTC
CASPWETHAYEQYF
>16|TRBJ2-3|NA|TRBV7-6|NA
TGTGCCAGCAGCTTCTGGACATCTACTAGCACAGATACGCAGTATTTT
CASSFWTSTSTDTQYF
>18|TRBJ2-5|TRBD2|TRBV2|NA
TGTGCCAGCAGGGCGCTAGGGACTAGCGGGAGTTGGGGCGAGACCCAGTACTTC
CASRALGTSGSWGETQYF
>11|TRBJ2-7|NA|TRBV5-4|NA
TGTGCCAGCAGCTCCGAAGCCGAGCAGTACTTC
CASSSEAEQYF
>15|TRBJ2-1|TRBD2|TRBV29-1|NA
TGCAGCGTCCGGGAGGGGCCTAGCGGACACAATGAGCAGTTCTTC
CSVREGPSGHNEQFF
>16|TRBJ2-7|NA|TRBV30|NA
TGTGCCTGGAGCTCCCTCCGGGGCTTTTACTCCTACGAGCAGTACTTC
CAWSSLRGFYSYEQYF
>15|TRBJ2-1|TRBD2|TRBV5-4|NA
TGTGCCAGCAGCTCGGGACTAGCGGATTACAATGAGCAGTTCTTC
CASSSGLADYNEQFF
>16|TRBJ2-5|TRBD1|TRBV27|once
TGTGCCAGCAGACCGACTGACAGGGACGTGGCTGAGACCCAGTACTTC
CASRPTDRDVAETQYF
>15|TRBJ2-5|TRBD1|TRBV11-1|once
TGTGCCAGCAGCTCATCGGGACAGGGACAAGAGACCCAGTACTTC
CASSSSGQGQETQYF
>17|TRBJ2-5|TRBD2|TRBV5-5|NA
TGTGCCAGCAGCCCTCGAAGACTAGCGGGAGGGAGAGAGACCCAGTACTTC
CASSPRRLAGGRETQYF
>12|TRBJ1-1|NA|TRBV10-2|NA
TGCGCCAGCACAGACATGGACACTGAAGCTTTCTTT
CASTDMDTEAFF
>14|TRBJ1-5|TRBD1|TRBV2|NA
TGTGCCAGCAGTGGGACAGGGGGTGCTCAGCCCCAGCATTTT
CASSGTGGAQPQHF
>14|TRBJ2-1|TRBD1|TRBV9|NA
TGTGCCAGCAGCGCGAGGGGACAGAACAATGAGCAGTTCTTC
CASSARGQNNEQFF
>14|TRBJ1-2|TRBD1|TRBV9|NA
TGTGCCAGCAGCCTCCGGACAGGGAACTATGGCTACACCTTC
CASSLRTGNYGYTF